This TCR beta chain was identified during a study of T-cell reconstitution after alpha-beta-depleted transplantation in children. The study, taken as a whole, reports: Surviving recipient T cells and intrathymic progenitors accounted for some patients' high TCRbeta diversity at day 60.

The sample holds many counts of this clonotype. Its antigen remains unidentified. V lost 6 bases and J lost 2; bases outside the gene matches: 7. CDR1 MDHEN and CDR2 SYDVKM come from the germline V gene. This CDR3 contains 15 residues. A TCRbeta library incorporating unique molecular identifiers was prepared. TCRdb redid the calling of the PCR reads with MiXCR, one entry per CDR3 protein. This table has nearly 200,000 distinct CDR3 sequences, roughly 6.3% appearing once. The sequencing used PBMCs, collected before TCRalphabeta/CD19-depleted stem cell transplant. The gene calls are TRBV28 and TRBJ1-3; 7 nucleotides match TRBD1. The origin of this receptor is a girl under three years old with combined immunodeficiency, due to receive a stem cell transplant. DNA for the CDR3: TGTGCCAGCAGCCGACAGGGAGCTCCTGGAAACACCATATATTTT. Its translation: CASSRQGAPGNTIYF.